This T cell receptor beta chain was recorded in a study of early T cells in non-severe SARS-CoV-2 infection. Study-level background: From unsorted whole blood, bulk RNA was sequenced, and the chains remained unpaired.

Overall study results and limits: The VDJdb matching leaned toward anti-spike CD8 responses and overlooked private and CD4 specificities.

In TCRdb, the 5' RACE reads were re-called with MiXCR into one record per CDR3 protein. The repertoire consists of 80,000 or so distinct CDR3 sequences, with over 9% occurring once and the leading ten covering more than 10%. V shed 1 base and J shed 0 bases, with 4 bases lying between them. This CDR3 is built from 14 residues. Germline CDR1 LGHDT, CDR2 YNNKEL (reference sequence). This clonotype was recorded at least ten times. No antigen is known for it. This receptor was taken from an adult who was a healthcare worker with PCR-confirmed SARS-CoV-2 infection or an uninfected control (not recorded which). The source was whole blood, collected at baseline. J is TRBJ1-3 and V is TRBV3-1; D is ambiguous. The CDR3 sequence is CASSQVSSGNTIYF. The CDR3 DNA follows: TGTGCCAGCAGCCAAGTCAGCTCTGGAAACACCATATATTTT.